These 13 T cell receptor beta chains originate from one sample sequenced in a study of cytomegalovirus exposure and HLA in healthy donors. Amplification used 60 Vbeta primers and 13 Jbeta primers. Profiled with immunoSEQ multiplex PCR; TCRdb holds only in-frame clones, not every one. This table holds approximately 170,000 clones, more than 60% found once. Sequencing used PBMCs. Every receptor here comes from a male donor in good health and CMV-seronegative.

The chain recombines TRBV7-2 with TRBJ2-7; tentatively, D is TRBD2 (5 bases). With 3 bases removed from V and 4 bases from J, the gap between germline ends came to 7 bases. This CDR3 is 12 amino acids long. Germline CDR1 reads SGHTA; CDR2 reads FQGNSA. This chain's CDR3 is CASSFRTYEQYF. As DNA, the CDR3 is TGTGCCAGCAGCTTCAGGACTTACGAGCAGTACTTC.

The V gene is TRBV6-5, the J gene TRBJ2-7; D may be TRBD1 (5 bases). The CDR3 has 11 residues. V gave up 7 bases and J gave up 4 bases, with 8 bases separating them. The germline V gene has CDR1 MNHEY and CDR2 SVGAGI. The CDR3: CASNQGYEQYF. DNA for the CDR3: TGTGCCAGCAACCAGGGTTACGAGCAGTACTTC.

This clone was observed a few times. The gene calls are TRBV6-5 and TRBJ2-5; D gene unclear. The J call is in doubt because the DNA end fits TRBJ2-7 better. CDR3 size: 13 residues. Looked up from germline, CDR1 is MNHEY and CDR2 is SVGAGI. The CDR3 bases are TGTGCCAGCAGTTACTCCCCATTTCACGAGCAGTACTTC. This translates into CASSYSPFHEQYF.

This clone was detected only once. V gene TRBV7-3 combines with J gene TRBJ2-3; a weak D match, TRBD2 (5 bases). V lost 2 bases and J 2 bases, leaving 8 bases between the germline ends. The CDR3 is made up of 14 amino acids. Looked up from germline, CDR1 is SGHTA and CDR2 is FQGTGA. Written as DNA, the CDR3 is TGTGCCAGCAGCTTAGGGAGCTACACAGATACGCAGTATTTT. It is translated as CASSLGSYTDTQYF.

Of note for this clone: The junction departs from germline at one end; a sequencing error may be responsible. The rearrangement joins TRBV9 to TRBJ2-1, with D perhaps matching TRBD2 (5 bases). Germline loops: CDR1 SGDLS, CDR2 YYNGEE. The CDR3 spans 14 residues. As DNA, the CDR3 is TGTGCCAGTAGCGTAGAAGCGTTTTACAATGAGCAGTTCTTC. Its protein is CASSVEAFYNEQFF.

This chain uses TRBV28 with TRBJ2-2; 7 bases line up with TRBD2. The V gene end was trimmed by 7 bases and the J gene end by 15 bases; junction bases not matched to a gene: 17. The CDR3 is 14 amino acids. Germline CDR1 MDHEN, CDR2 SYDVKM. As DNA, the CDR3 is TGTGCCAGCATTGGGGGGGTAAACACTCTGACGTTGTTTTTT. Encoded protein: CASIGGVNTLTLFF.

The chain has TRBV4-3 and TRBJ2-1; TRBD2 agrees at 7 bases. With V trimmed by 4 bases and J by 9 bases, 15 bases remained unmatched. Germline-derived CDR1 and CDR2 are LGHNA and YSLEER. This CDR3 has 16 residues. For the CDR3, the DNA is TGCGCCAGCAGCCCGGGAATAGCGGGCGCCGGGGGTGAGCAGTTCTTC. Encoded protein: CASSPGIAGAGGEQFF.

In DNA, the CDR3 is TGTGCCAGCAGACCCCCGGGACAGGGACCCCAGCATTTT. Its protein is CASRPPGQGPQHF. The genes are TRBV2 and TRBJ1-5, with 9 bases aligning to TRBD1. Per the germline V gene, CDR1 is SNHLY and CDR2 is FYNNEI. The CDR3 sequence is 13 residues long. V was pared by 6 bases and J by 10 bases, with 7 bases of the junction left unmatched.

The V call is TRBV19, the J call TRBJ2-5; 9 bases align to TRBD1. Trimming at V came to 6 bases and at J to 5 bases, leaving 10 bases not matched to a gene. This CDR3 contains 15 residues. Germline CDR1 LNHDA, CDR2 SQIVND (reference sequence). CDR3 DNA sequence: TGTGCCAGTAGGCGGATCACAGGGGGCATGGAGACCCAGTACTTC. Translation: CASRRITGGMETQYF.

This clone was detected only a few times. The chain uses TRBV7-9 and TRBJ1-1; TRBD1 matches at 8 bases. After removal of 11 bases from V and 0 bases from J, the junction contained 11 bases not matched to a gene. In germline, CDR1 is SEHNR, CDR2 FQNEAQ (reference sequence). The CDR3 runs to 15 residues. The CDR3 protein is CARLTRDRMNTEAFF. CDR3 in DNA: TGTGCCCGACTAACCCGGGACAGGATGAACACTGAAGCTTTCTTT.

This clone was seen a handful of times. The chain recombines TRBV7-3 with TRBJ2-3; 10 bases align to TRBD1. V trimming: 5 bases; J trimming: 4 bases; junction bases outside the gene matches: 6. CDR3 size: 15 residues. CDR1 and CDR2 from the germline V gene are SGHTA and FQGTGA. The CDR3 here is CASSGGQGGSDTQYF. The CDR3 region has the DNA TGTGCCAGCAGCGGCGGACAGGGGGGATCAGATACGCAGTATTTT.

The CDR3 DNA follows: TGTGCCAGCAGCTTGGGAGGGGGGAGGGACACTGAAGCTTTCTTT. Protein: CASSLGGGRDTEAFF. The chain links TRBV5-4 to TRBJ1-1; the D gene is possibly TRBD1 (6 bases). Trimming cost V 0 bases and J 3 bases, with 12 bases left between them. Germline V gene lookup returns CDR1 SGHNT and CDR2 YYREEE (reference sequence). The CDR3 runs to 15 residues. Complete variable domain (other parts from reference TRBV5-4 and TRBJ1-1): ETGVTQSPTHLIKTRGQQVTLRCSSQSGHNTVSWYQQALGQGPQFIFQYYREEENGRGNFPPRFSGLQFPNYSSELNVNALELDDSALYLCASSLGGGRDTEAFFGQGTRLTVV.

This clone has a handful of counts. CDR3 nucleotide sequence: TGCAGCGCGGGACTACCAGAGCAGTACTTC. This codes for CSAGLPEQYF. This chain connects TRBV29-1 to TRBJ2-7; 7 bases are shared with TRBD2. From germline, CDR1 is SQVTM and CDR2 ANQGSEA. The J segment lost 7 bases and the V segment lost 7 bases, leaving 4 bases of the junction unmatched. This CDR3 is 10 amino acids long.